Listed below are T cell receptor beta chains from one sample, sequenced in a study of memory CD4+ T cells and cytomegalovirus serostatus. The table came from immunoSEQ multiplex PCR; TCRdb's copy has only in-frame clones and leaves some out. Here the sample spans tens of thousands of clones, around 74% being singletons. The sample taken for sequencing was memory CD4+ T cells from blood. The receptors originated from an adult in good health and CMV-seronegative. Some clones in this sample may be carry-over from other donors' samples. Both conserved end residues are part of each CDR3. The D gene is left open where the match is weak. The size of a clone is reported for some rows only, either as once, few or many, or as a class for expanded clones.

J,size,D,V,CDR3,DNA
TRBJ1-5,.,.,TRBV7-2,CASSQRTGNQPQHF,TGTGCCAGCAGCCAACGAACAGGGAATCAGCCCCAGCATTTT
TRBJ1-1,.,.,TRBV6-4,CASSDFVTVEAFF,TGTGCCAGCAGTGACTTTGTGACAGTGGAAGCTTTCTTT
TRBJ1-2,.,TRBD1,TRBV9,CASSAGQGGHGYTF,TGTGCCAGCAGCGCGGGACAGGGGGGTCATGGCTACACCTTC
TRBJ2-7,.,.,TRBV2,CALSPGRTYEQYF,TGTGCCCTCAGCCCTGGCAGGACCTACGAGCAGTACTTC
TRBJ2-1,.,TRBD2,TRBV2,CASSESLAGGFNEQFF,TGTGCCAGCAGTGAGTCGCTAGCGGGGGGCTTCAATGAGCAGTTCTTC
TRBJ1-1,.,TRBD1,TRBV11-2,CASSYYRGDIMNTEAFF,TGTGCCAGCAGCTACTACAGGGGGGACATCATGAACACTGAAGCTTTCTTT
TRBJ2-7,.,.,TRBV6-1,CASSEGPGISYEQYF,TGTGCCAGCAGTGAAGGGCCAGGGATCTCCTACGAGCAGTACTTC
TRBJ1-2,.,TRBD1,TRBV11-2,CASSLNRGGYTF,TGTGCCAGCAGCTTAAACAGGGGCGGCTACACCTTC
TRBJ2-5,.,.,TRBV20-1,CSAKMEQTQYF,TGCAGTGCTAAAATGGAACAGACCCAGTACTTC
TRBJ2-5,.,.,TRBV28,CATGDRIQETQYF,TGTGCCACCGGAGACAGAATTCAAGAGACCCAGTACTTC
TRBJ1-1,.,.,TRBV28,CASSLTMSEAFF,TGTGCCAGCAGTCTGACGATGAGTGAAGCTTTCTTT
TRBJ1-2,.,TRBD1,TRBV29-1,CSFSGGQGYGYTF,TGCAGCTTCTCAGGGGGACAGGGTTATGGCTACACCTTC
TRBJ1-1,.,.,TRBV5-1,CASSLIWGTEAFF,TGCGCCAGCAGCTTGATCTGGGGCACTGAAGCTTTCTTT
TRBJ1-2,.,.,TRBV12-5,CASGLLPRGWNYGYTF,TGTGCTAGTGGTTTGCTCCCCCGGGGATGGAACTATGGCTACACCTTC
TRBJ1-1,few,.,TRBV19,CASTPRPGTEAFF,TGTGCCAGTACCCCCCGACCGGGCACTGAAGCTTTCTTT
TRBJ1-5,.,TRBD1,TRBV5-1,CASSFTGDSNQPQHF,TGCGCCAGCAGCTTTACAGGGGATAGCAATCAGCCCCAGCATTTT
TRBJ1-1,.,TRBD1,TRBV27,CASSKRQGLMNTEAFF,TGTGCCAGCAGTAAACGACAGGGACTCATGAACACTGAAGCTTTCTTT
TRBJ2-2,.,.,TRBV10-1,CASTWGDTGELFF,TGCGCCAGCACTTGGGGGGACACCGGGGAGCTGTTTTTT
TRBJ1-2,.,.,TRBV10-3,CAISENNYGYTF,TGTGCCATCAGTGAAAATAACTATGGCTACACCTTC
TRBJ2-7,.,.,TRBV27,CASSLLYRSSYEQYF,TGTGCCAGCAGTTTGCTGTATAGGAGCTCCTACGAGCAGTACTTC
TRBJ1-2,.,.,TRBV7-9,CASSLEREVPGGYTF,TGTGCCAGCAGCTTAGAACGGGAAGTCCCGGGAGGCTACACCTTC
TRBJ2-3,.,.,TRBV9,CASSVSDSHTQYF,TGTGCCAGCAGCGTCTCGGACTCCCATACGCAGTATTTT
TRBJ2-1,.,.,TRBV6-4,CASSREGRNEQFF,TGTGCCAGCAGTCGTGAAGGGAGGAATGAGCAGTTCTTC
TRBJ2-3,.,.,TRBV28,CASSTGPYTDTQYF,TGTGCCAGCAGTACCGGGCCTTACACAGATACGCAGTATTTT
TRBJ2-1,.,TRBD2,TRBV7-2,CASSLDGGAGNEQFF,TGTGCCAGCAGCCTCGACGGGGGGGCCGGGAATGAGCAGTTCTTC
TRBJ2-1,medium-sized,.,TRBV19,CASSIPGLSYNEQFF,TGTGCCAGTAGTATACCAGGGTTATCCTACAATGAGCAGTTCTTC